The present T cell receptor (beta chain) was sequenced within a study of CD8+CD57+ T cells in acquired aplastic anemia. Sequencing involved patients with CD8+CD57+ cell expansion previously shown by flow cytometry. Blood was sampled before the patients had received any therapy. Overall study findings and caveats: Patients had fewer than 35 CD8+ CDR3 sequences in common with controls (the shared set).

The CDR3 length is 15 residues. V gave up 8 bases and J gave up 2 bases; unmatched junction bases: 9. The germline V gene has CDR1 SGHAT and CDR2 FQNNGV. Template material for TCR beta VDJ and CDR3 profiling consisted of genomic DNA. TCRdb re-called the reads with MiXCR, one entry per CDR3 protein. The table includes 200,000 to 250,000 distinct CDR3 sequences, 65% detected once. In this sample, this clonotype turned up many times. Its specificity is not known. The chain recombines TRBV11-2 with TRBJ2-3; TRBD2 matches 8 bases. The receptor comes from a human donor with aplastic anemia. Sample: sorted CD4+, CD8+, or CD8+CD57+ T cells (not recorded which) from PBMCs. In nucleotides, the CDR3 is TGTGCCAGCCGTCGGGCAGCGGGGGACACAGATACGCAGTATTTT. Its protein is CASRRAAGDTDTQYF.